What follows are 21 T cell receptor beta chains derived from one specimen sequenced in a study of T-cell reconstitution after alpha-beta-depleted transplantation in children. This sample's TCRbeta library carried unique molecular identifier barcodes. Using its own MiXCR run on the PCR reads, TCRdb lists one record per CDR3 protein. The profile shows 200,000 to 250,000 distinct CDR3 sequences, roughly 9% of them singletons. The specimen was PBMCs from the stem cell graft donor, collected from the stem cell graft. These receptor sequences come from a human donor who donated a stem cell graft to a child with acute lymphoblastic leukemia.

This clonotype occurred a few times. The chain recombines TRBV20-1 with TRBJ1-5; 8 nucleotides match TRBD1. V shed 7 bases, J shed 5 bases, and the junction held 7 bases outside the gene matches. The length of the CDR3 is 13 residues. Per germline, CDR1 DFQATT and CDR2 SNEGSKA (reference sequence). CDR3 residues: CSVGTQGDQPQHF. For the CDR3, the DNA is TGCAGTGTTGGAACACAGGGGGATCAGCCCCAGCATTTT.

The sample holds a few counts of this clonotype. The chain carries TRBV12-3 or TRBV12-4 and TRBJ2-2, with TRBD1 as a possible D gene (5 bases). CDR3 length: 13 amino acids. V gave up 1 base and J gave up 6 bases, with 6 bases separating them. The CDR3 region has the DNA TGTGCCAGCAGTTTAGGGGGCCCCGGGGAGCTGTTTTTT. Protein product: CASSLGGPGELFF.

This clonotype occurred a few times. The rearrangement joins TRBV20-1 to TRBJ2-5, with D possibly matching TRBD2 (5 bases). The CDR3 has 14 amino acids. Trimming pared 0 bases from V and 5 bases from J, leaving 13 bases between. Germline CDR1 reads DFQATT; CDR2 reads SNEGSKA (reference sequence). This CDR3 reads CSARDHEGSETQYF. CDR3 in DNA: TGCAGTGCTAGAGATCATGAGGGCAGCGAGACCCAGTACTTC.

The chain has TRBV5-1 and TRBJ2-7; either TRBD1 or TRBD2 may fit D (5 bases each). CDR1 and CDR2 (germline): SGHRS, YFSETQ. V dropped 3 bases and J dropped 1 base, with 8 bases sitting between them. The CDR3 covers 13 residues. The CDR3 spells CASSSGASYEQYF. DNA of the CDR3: TGCGCCAGCAGCTCCGGGGCTTCCTACGAGCAGTACTTC. The full variable domain, with the rest looked up from reference TRBV5-1 and TRBJ2-7, is KAGVTQTPRYLIKTRGQQVTLSCSPISGHRSVSWYQQTPGQGLQFLFEYFSETQRNKGNFPGRFSGRQFSNSRSEMNVSTLELGDSALYLCASSSGASYEQYFGPGTRLTVT.

This clonotype came up a few times. The rearrangement joins TRBV7-9 to TRBJ1-1, with a weak D call TRBD1 (5 bases). CDR1 is SEHNR and CDR2 is FQNEAQ in the germline V gene (reference sequence). Trimming stripped 7 bases from V and 10 bases from J, with 13 bases between. The CDR3 is made up of 11 amino acids. The CDR3 nucleotides read TGTGCCAGCAATGGGGTCGGGGGAGCTTTCTTT. This sequence encodes CASNGVGGAFF.

A few counts support this clonotype. The chain is built from TRBV5-6 and TRBJ2-5; 13 bases are a match to TRBD2. V lost 4 bases and J lost 3; bases outside the gene matches: 6. The CDR3 spans 16 residues. CDR1 and CDR2 (germline): SGHDT, YYEEEE. CDR3 loop: CASSLPGLAGKETQYF. The CDR3 coding sequence is TGTGCCAGCAGCCTACCGGGACTAGCGGGGAAAGAGACCCAGTACTTC.

This chain connects TRBV7-2 to TRBJ2-1; D possibly corresponds to TRBD2 (6 bases). The CDR3 extends over 15 amino acids. Trimming removed 2 bases from V and 6 bases from J, with 14 bases in between. Per germline, CDR1 SGHTA and CDR2 FQGNSA. The CDR3 sequence: CASSLNSGGSNEQFF. In DNA, the CDR3 is TGTGCCAGCAGCTTAAATAGCGGAGGGAGCAATGAGCAGTTCTTC.

This clonotype was seen repeatedly, ten times or more. The chain recombines TRBV7-6 with TRBJ2-2, with a weak D call TRBD2 (6 bases). This CDR3 spans 15 amino acids. V lost 1 base to trimming and J lost 5 bases, with 11 bases between them. Germline V gene sequence: CDR1 SGHVS, CDR2 FNYEAQ. CDR3 amino acids: CASSLVVGGTGELFF. The CDR3 bases are TGTGCCAGCAGCTTAGTCGTTGGAGGGACCGGGGAGCTGTTTTTT.

This clonotype was seen more than once but under ten times. V usage is TRBV14 and J usage is TRBJ2-3; TRBD1 agrees at 8 bases. V was clipped by 1 base and J by 6 bases; unmatched bases: 9. Per germline, CDR1 SGHDN and CDR2 FVKESK. This CDR3 is 16 amino acids long. This CDR3 is CASSQGTGPPRDTQYF. CDR3 DNA: TGTGCCAGCAGCCAAGGGACAGGGCCTCCGAGGGATACGCAGTATTTT.

This clonotype showed up many times. J is TRBJ2-7 and V is TRBV7-8, with D hard to call. From germline, CDR1 is SGHVS and CDR2 FQNEAQ. The CDR3 is 13 amino acids. V was pared by 3 bases and J by 2 bases, with 8 bases between. CDR3 loop: CASSFMVPYEQYF. CDR3 sequence (DNA): TGTGCCAGCAGCTTTATGGTACCCTACGAGCAGTACTTC. The whole variable domain, filled in from reference TRBV7-8 and TRBJ2-7, reads GAGVSQSPRYKVAKRGQDVALRCDPISGHVSLFWYQQALGQGPEFLTYFQNEAQLDKSGLPSDRFFAERPEGSVSTLKIQRTQQEDSAVYLCASSFMVPYEQYFGPGTRLTVT.

This clonotype was counted only a few times. This rearrangement joins TRBV5-1 to TRBJ2-2; tentatively, D is TRBD1 (6 bases). V lost 4 bases and J lost 6, with 10 bases in between. CDR1 and CDR2 (germline): SGHRS, YFSETQ. The CDR3 consists of 13 residues. CDR3 sequence reads: CASSGKGAGELFF. The CDR3 bases are TGCGCCAGCAGCGGAAAGGGGGCCGGGGAGCTGTTTTTT.

This clonotype was picked up a small number of times. The chain links TRBV5-5 to TRBJ1-3; D unclear. V lost 2 bases, J lost 3 bases, and 15 bases lay in between. The CDR3 contains 16 residues. Germline V gives CDR1 SGHKS, CDR2 YYEKEE (reference sequence). The CDR3 here is CASSLFPTVGGNTIYF. The CDR3 DNA sequence: TGTGCCAGCAGCTTATTCCCGACGGTGGGTGGAAACACCATATATTTT.

This clonotype has a count of ten or more. V gene TRBV5-5 combines with J gene TRBJ2-7; 8 nucleotides match TRBD2. The V gene end was trimmed by 2 bases and the J gene end by 3 bases; junction bases not matched to a gene: 10. The CDR3 consists of 16 residues. Germline CDR1 and CDR2: SGHKS and YYEKEE (reference sequence). CDR3 protein: CASSFLAGGSNYEQYF. The CDR3 coding sequence is TGTGCCAGCAGCTTCCTGGCGGGGGGTTCGAACTACGAGCAGTACTTC.

This clonotype was found many times. V usage is TRBV12-5 and J usage is TRBJ2-7; a possible D gene is TRBD2 (6 bases). Germline-derived CDR1 and CDR2 are LGHNT and FRNRAP. Trimming removed 5 bases at V and 4 bases at J, with 6 bases between. The CDR3 has 11 amino acids. The CDR3 nucleotides read TGTGCTAGTGGTAGCGGGTACGAGCAGTACTTC. It codes for CASGSGYEQYF.

This clonotype was found many times. The chain combines TRBV28 with TRBJ1-2; tentatively, D is TRBD1 (5 bases). The CDR3 has 14 residues. Trimming took off 2 bases at V and 4 bases at J, with 11 bases between the two ends. Germline CDR1 is MDHEN and CDR2 is SYDVKM. This CDR3 is CASSLIGGGYGYTF. As DNA, the CDR3 is TGTGCCAGCAGTTTAATCGGGGGTGGCTATGGCTACACCTTC.

This clonotype came up a few times. V gene TRBV3-1 combines with J gene TRBJ1-6; D gene ambiguous. Between the trimmed V and J ends, which lost 0 bases and 10 bases, there was a span of 10 bases. Germline CDR1 LGHDT, CDR2 YNNKEL (reference sequence). The CDR3 is made up of 14 amino acids. The CDR3 sequence is CASSQEGQLSPLHF. In DNA, the CDR3 is TGTGCCAGCAGCCAAGAAGGGCAACTCTCACCCCTCCACTTT. Drawing the rest from reference TRBV3-1 and TRBJ1-6, the complete variable domain is DTAVSQTPKYLVTQMGNDKSIKCEQNLGHDTMYWYKQDSKKFLKIMFSYNNKELIINETVPNRFSPKSPDKAHLNLHINSLELGDSAVYFCASSQEGQLSPLHFGNGTRLTVT.

This clonotype was counted ten times or more. V and J are TRBV6-1 and TRBJ2-4; 8 bases match TRBD1. The junction had 12 bases not matched to a gene; V was cut back by 5 bases and J by 3 bases. This CDR3 region has 17 residues. Germline V gives CDR1 MNHNS, CDR2 SASEGT. CDR3 sequence reads: CASSQLTQGVFKNIQYF. CDR3 coding DNA: TGTGCCAGCAGTCAACTGACACAGGGGGTATTCAAAAACATTCAGTACTTC.

This clonotype has a count of ten or more. V is TRBV29-1 and J is TRBJ2-2; 7 bases are shared with TRBD1. Germline CDR1 SQVTM, CDR2 ANQGSEA. The CDR3 length is 15 residues. V gave up 7 bases and J gave up 0 bases; unmatched junction bases: 8. The CDR3 reads CSASTGPANTGELFF. The CDR3 coding sequence is TGCAGCGCTTCGACAGGGCCCGCGAACACCGGGGAGCTGTTTTTT.

The rearrangement joins TRBV19 to TRBJ1-2; D is undetermined. The CDR3 covers 14 residues. V was shortened by 4 bases and J by 1 base, with 10 bases between the two germline ends. Germline CDR1 reads LNHDA; CDR2 reads SQIVND (reference sequence). The CDR3 DNA sequence: TGTGCCAGTAGTAGGGAAGGAGTTAACTATGGCTACACCTTC. This codes for CASSREGVNYGYTF.

CDR3 coding DNA: TGTGCCAGCTCACCGCGCACGGGGGGATCCTACAATGAGCAGTTCTTC. Translation gives CASSPRTGGSYNEQFF. The rearrangement joins TRBV18 to TRBJ2-1; 7 nucleotides line up with TRBD2. In germline, CDR1 is KGHSH, CDR2 LQKENI. The ends lost 3 bases at V and 1 base at J; junction bases unmatched: 6. There are 16 residues in the CDR3.

This clonotype was counted at least ten times. The chain links TRBV4-3 to TRBJ2-1; possibly TRBD2 for D (6 bases). The CDR3 spans 15 residues. CDR1 and CDR2 (germline): LGHNA, YSLEER. The V end was cut by 1 base, the J end by 8 bases, with 15 bases between. The DNA of the CDR3 is TGCGCCAGCAGCCAAGCGGGTAGCGGCTATCATGAGCAGTTCTTC. It encodes CASSQAGSGYHEQFF.